The T cell receptor beta chain under discussion was sequenced for a study of T cell responses to AZD1222 COVID-19 vaccine. Study findings and constraints: Spike-spanning, vaccine-associated CD4 TCRs were dominant at 160-218 and 743-854. Receipt of two AZD1222 doses was followed by a rise in Spike-specific TCR breadth and depth. The study sampled repertoires only after the peak T cell response.

Details on this clone: Its cognate antigen is unknown.

In germline, CDR1 is LNHDA, CDR2 SQIVND (reference sequence). This CDR3 spans 16 amino acids. V lost 1 base and J lost 5; bases outside the gene matches: 3. Profiling relied on immunoSEQ multiplex PCR, and the TCRdb table lists in-frame clones only, not all of them. The data contain over 90,000 clones, around nine tenths of them singletons. The sample was peripheral blood, taken on day 0 of AZD1222 vaccination. The gene calls are TRBV19 and TRBJ1-5; 12 nucleotides agree with TRBD1. This TCR was sampled from an adult in good health. CDR3 region: CASSIVGTGGYQPQHF. The CDR3 coding sequence is TGTGCCAGTAGTATAGTCGGGACAGGGGGCTATCAGCCCCAGCATTTT.